This is a list of T cell receptor beta chains from one sample in a study of OX40 agonist ivuxolimab in advanced cancers. Generated by immunoSEQ multiplex PCR, the TCRdb table keeps only in-frame clones and is missing some. This table has 65,000 to 75,000 clones, approximately 88% appearing once. The source was CD4+ or CD8+ T cells sorted from blood, collected in a trial of the OX40 agonist ivuxolimab. These receptors all stem from an adult with an advanced solid tumor such as melanoma, head and neck, liver or kidney cancer. Both conserved end residues are part of each CDR3. The D gene is left open where the match is weak. Part of the rows lack a size; the others show once, few, many or a class for expanded clones.

>NA|TRBV30|TRBJ1-2|TRBD1
TGTGCCTGGACGGGACAGCCCGGGGAGGGGGGCTACACCTTC
CAWTGQPGEGGYTF
>NA|TRBV19|TRBJ1-1|NA
TGTGCCAGTAGTTCGCGAGCGGGGTCGATCGGCACTGAAGCTTTCTTT
CASSSRAGSIGTEAFF
>NA|TRBV6-1|TRBJ1-3|NA
TGTGCCAGCAGTGAAGTAAGCAGTTCTGGAAACACCATATATTTT
CASSEVSSSGNTIYF
>NA|TRBV29-1|TRBJ2-7|NA
TGCAGCGTTGAGGGCAGGGCATACGAGCAGTACTTC
CSVEGRAYEQYF
>NA|TRBV5-5|TRBJ2-1|NA
TGTGCCAGCAGCCTGATGGATAATACAGGGAATGAGCAGTTCTTC
CASSLMDNTGNEQFF
>NA|TRBV5-6|TRBJ1-5|NA
TGTGCCAGCAGCTTGCAAGGGGGGGCCCGGGGCCAGCCCCAGCATTTT
CASSLQGGARGQPQHF
>once|TRBV5-1|TRBJ2-1|NA
TGCGCCAGCACCACCTCGGGACACTCGTCCTACAATGAGCAGTTCTTC
CASTTSGHSSYNEQFF
>NA|TRBV10-2|TRBJ2-5|TRBD1
TGCGCCAGCAGCCCCGGGACAGGGTTGACCCAGTACTTC
CASSPGTGLTQYF
>NA|TRBV18|TRBJ1-2|TRBD1
TGTGCCAGCTCAGAACAGGGGGATGACTATGGCTACACCTTC
CASSEQGDDYGYTF
>NA|TRBV7-9|TRBJ2-2|NA
TGTGCCAGCAGCATGGACACGAACACCGGGGAGCTGTTTTTT
CASSMDTNTGELFF
>NA|TRBV6-1|TRBJ1-2|NA
TGTGCCAGCTTGTCGAGGGGCAGTGGCGGTGGCTACACCTTC
CASLSRGSGGGYTF
>few|TRBV18|TRBJ2-1|NA
TGTGCCAGCTCGGGACCAAACAATGAGCAGTTCTTC
CASSGPNNEQFF
>NA|TRBV2|TRBJ1-3|NA
TGTGCCAGCAGTCAGGACGCTTCCTCTGGAAACACCATATATTTT
CASSQDASSGNTIYF
>NA|TRBV6-6|TRBJ1-1|NA
TGTGCCAGCAGACATCAAGGAGGGATGAACACTGAAGCTTTCTTT
CASRHQGGMNTEAFF
>NA|TRBV2|TRBJ1-5|NA
TGTGCCAGCAGGGCGGGGGATAAGAGCAATCAGCCCCAGCATTTT
CASRAGDKSNQPQHF
>once|TRBV16|TRBJ2-3|NA
TGTGCCAGCAGCCAATCAGCTTCCACAGATACGCAGTATTTT
CASSQSASTDTQYF
>NA|TRBV28|TRBJ2-1|TRBD2
TGTGCCAGCAGTCCTCTTACTAGCGGGGTATACAATGAGCAGTTCTTC
CASSPLTSGVYNEQFF
>once|TRBV19|TRBJ2-2|NA
TGTGCCAGTACCATAACAGGGTTAGCCGGGGAGCTGTTTTTT
CASTITGLAGELFF
>NA|TRBV19|TRBJ1-5|TRBD1
TGTGCCAGTAGTCCCGGGACAGTAAGCAATCAGCCCCAGCATTTT
CASSPGTVSNQPQHF
>NA|TRBV29-1|TRBJ1-2|NA
TGCAGCGCCCGGGACCAGAACGACTATGGCTACACCTTC
CSARDQNDYGYTF
>NA|TRBV7-6|TRBJ2-1|NA
TGTGCCAGCAGCACCAACAATGAGCAGTTCTTC
CASSTNNEQFF
>NA|TRBV5-4|TRBJ2-1|TRBD2
TGTGCCAGCAGCCTTAGCGGGGGGGCGTACAATGAGCAGTTCTTC
CASSLSGGAYNEQFF
>NA|TRBV2|TRBJ1-1|NA
TGTGCCAGCAGGAGGACATTTGGGGACACTGAAGCTTTCTTT
CASRRTFGDTEAFF
>few|TRBV6-5|TRBJ1-2|NA
TGTGCCAGCAGTTACGGGACATACTATGGCTACACCTTC
CASSYGTYYGYTF
>NA|TRBV6-5|TRBJ1-1|NA
TGTGCCAGCACCAGCGGGGTAGGGGGGACTGAAGCTTTCTTT
CASTSGVGGTEAFF
>NA|TRBV9|TRBJ2-3|TRBD1
TGTGCCAGCAGCGCTGACAGGGGCTTAACAGATACGCAGTATTTT
CASSADRGLTDTQYF
>NA|TRBV28|TRBJ1-5|NA
TGTGCCAGCGTTCAGGTCAATCAGCCCCAGCATTTT
CASVQVNQPQHF
>once|TRBV6-1|TRBJ2-7|NA
TGTGCCAGCAGTGACGGGGGTCACTACGAGCAGTACTTC
CASSDGGHYEQYF
>NA|TRBV7-8|TRBJ2-1|TRBD1
TGTGCCAGCAGCTTTACCGGGACAGGGGTGGTTGAGCAGTTCTTC
CASSFTGTGVVEQFF
>NA|TRBV2|TRBJ2-1|NA
TGTGCCAGCAGACCTACCCTAGCTTACAATGAGCAGTTCTTC
CASRPTLAYNEQFF
>NA|TRBV5-1|TRBJ2-3|NA
TGCGCCAGCAGCTCTAGTCAGACTCCGGGCCCAAGCACAGATACGCAGTATTTT
CASSSSQTPGPSTDTQYF
>NA|TRBV6-1|TRBJ1-6|TRBD1
TGTGCCAGCAGAGTGGACAGGGGCTATAATTCACCCCTCCACTTT
CASRVDRGYNSPLHF
>NA|TRBV5-1|TRBJ2-5|TRBD1
TGCGCCAGCAGCTCTACAGGGGGCCGAGAGACCCAGTACTTC
CASSSTGGRETQYF
>NA|TRBV6-5|TRBJ1-1|NA
TGTGCCAGCAGTTACGACGGGGCGAACACTGAAGCTTTCTTT
CASSYDGANTEAFF
>NA|TRBV4-1|TRBJ2-7|NA
TGCGCCAGCAGCCAAGATGGGCGCGGGGGCCCCGGAGCTCGGCATTACGAGCAGTACTTC
CASSQDGRGGPGARHYEQYF
>NA|TRBV7-7|TRBJ2-7|NA
TGTGCTAGCAGCCCCGGACTGGCGGGGATATCCGAGCAGTACTTC
CASSPGLAGISEQYF
>few|TRBV2|TRBJ1-6|TRBD1
TGTGCCAGCAGTGGGTACGGACAGGGTAATTCACCCCTCCACTTT
CASSGYGQGNSPLHF
>NA|TRBV29-1|TRBJ2-3|NA
TGCAGCGTTGTGTTAGGCTCTCCAACAGATACGCAGTATTTT
CSVVLGSPTDTQYF
>NA|TRBV20-1|TRBJ1-1|NA
TGCAGTGCTCTGGGGAGGACTGAAGCTTTCTTT
CSALGRTEAFF
>NA|TRBV7-9|TRBJ1-4|NA
TGTGCCAGCAGCTCTCCTCGTGGGGGAGGAATCGAAAAACTGTTTTTT
CASSSPRGGGIEKLFF
>NA|TRBV30|TRBJ2-2|TRBD1
TGTGCCTGGAGTAAGACAGGGTCCACCGGGGAGCTGTTTTTT
CAWSKTGSTGELFF
>NA|TRBV6-5|TRBJ1-2|TRBD1
TGTGCCAGCAGTCTAAACAGGGGCGGTGGCTACACCTTC
CASSLNRGGGYTF
>NA|TRBV7-8|TRBJ1-1|NA
TGTGCCAGCAGAAGGACAGCAGGGGATATGACTGAAGCTTTCTTT
CASRRTAGDMTEAFF
>NA|TRBV2|TRBJ2-3|TRBD2
TGTGCCAGCAAGAGTGGGACTACTAGTATAGATACGCAGTATTTT
CASKSGTTSIDTQYF
>few|TRBV29-1|TRBJ1-1|TRBD1
TGCAGCGCCACACAGGGGATCGACACTGAAGCTTTCTTT
CSATQGIDTEAFF